Listed here are 20 T cell receptor beta chains from one sample, sequenced in a study of beta chain features in type 1 diabetes. Study-level results: In every one of the four CD4+ subsets, TCRB CDR3s were moderately but significantly shorter in Type 1 diabetes patients.

Reverse transcription of all isolated RNA meant that expressed TCRB transcripts were sequenced. TCRdb's copy holds only in-frame clones and misses some; the assay was immunoSEQ multiplex PCR. The data contain under 200,000 clones, about 8.3% of them singletons. The antigens of these receptors remain unknown. Material for sequencing was central memory CD4+ T cells from blood. Receptors were obtained from a woman between 18 and 29 years old with type 1 diabetes.

This clone was observed a few times. V is TRBV7-2 and J is TRBJ2-7, with D possibly matching TRBD2 (5 bases). The CDR3 runs to 14 residues. The ends were cut back, 7 bases at V and 4 bases at J, with 17 bases in the middle. Per the germline V gene, CDR1 is SGHTA and CDR2 is FQGNSA. The DNA for the CDR3 is TGTGCCAGCACCCCCGGCCACGGCGGGTACGAGCAGTACTTC. It yields the protein CASTPGHGGYEQYF.

The rearrangement uses TRBV9 and TRBJ2-3; possibly TRBD2 for D (6 bases). The germline V gene has CDR1 SGDLS and CDR2 YYNGEE. The CDR3 spans 18 residues. The V end lost 0 bases, the J end lost 1 base, and 18 bases lay between the germline ends. This CDR3 is CASSVDVGDSSGTDTQYF. CDR3 sequence (DNA): TGTGCCAGCAGCGTAGATGTCGGGGACTCCTCGGGCACAGATACGCAGTATTTT.

The V call is TRBV7-2, the J call TRBJ1-2; D ambiguous. CDR1 is SGHTA, CDR2 FQGNSA, per germline. Between the trimmed V and J ends, which lost 6 bases and 0 bases, there was a span of 11 bases. The CDR3 length is 14 residues. Written as DNA, the CDR3 is TGTGCCAGCAGTTTGGACTCAACTAACTATGGCTACACCTTC. Translated, it gives CASSLDSTNYGYTF.

This chain joins TRBV5-1 and TRBJ2-3; 9 nucleotides agree with TRBD2. Germline CDR1 SGHRS, CDR2 YFSETQ. V dropped 4 bases and J dropped 2; count of bases not matched to a gene: 5. The CDR3 loop spans 15 amino acids. CDR3 DNA sequence: TGCGCCAGCAGCCCGTTAGCGGGGGCCACAGATACGCAGTATTTT. This codes for CASSPLAGATDTQYF. The variable domain in full, with the rest retrieved from reference TRBV5-1 and TRBJ2-3, is KAGVTQTPRYLIKTRGQQVTLSCSPISGHRSVSWYQQTPGQGLQFLFEYFSETQRNKGNFPGRFSGRQFSNSRSEMNVSTLELGDSALYLCASSPLAGATDTQYFGPGTRLTVL.

The table lists this clone with a few counts. The identical CDR3 is also encoded by other nucleotide sequences in the sample. The chain joins TRBV14 to TRBJ2-7, with D possibly TRBD2 on 6 matching bases. This CDR3 is 14 amino acids long. V was cut by 3 bases and J by 0 bases, with 9 bases left in between. Germline V lookup: CDR1 SGHDN, CDR2 FVKESK. The CDR3 DNA reads TGTGCCAGCAGCCAGGGACTTGCCTCCTACGAGCAGTACTTC. This translates into CASSQGLASYEQYF. The full variable domain, in which reference TRBV14 and TRBJ2-7 provide the parts outside the CDR3, is EAGVTQFPSHSVIEKGQTVTLRCDPISGHDNLYWYRRVMGKEIKFLLHFVKESKQDESGMPNNRFLAERTGGTYSTLKVQPAELEDSGVYFCASSQGLASYEQYFGPGTRLTVT.

This clone was observed a handful of times. The chain has TRBV10-3 and TRBJ2-7; 7 nucleotides line up with TRBD1. This CDR3 spans 16 amino acids. V lost 0 bases, J lost 3 bases, and 8 bases stayed unmatched. Germline V CDR1 and CDR2: ENHRY, SYGVKD. The CDR3 DNA follows: TGTGCCATCAGTGAGTCCCGTGCAGGGGGATTCTACGAGCAGTACTTC. It specifies CAISESRAGGFYEQYF.

This clone was recorded a few times. The chain couples TRBV2 to TRBJ2-3; 7 bases match TRBD1. CDR3 length equals 16 residues. Germline V gene data show CDR1 as SNHLY and CDR2 as FYNNEI. With V trimmed by 6 bases and J by 8 bases, 17 bases remained unmatched. CDR3 sequence (DNA): TGTGCCAGCAGCGGGACAGCTTTTATAATGCAGGGTACGCAGTATTTT. As protein: CASSGTAFIMQGTQYF.

There are a few counts of this clone. The V gene is TRBV29-1, the J gene TRBJ2-2; no reliable D call. Germline CDR1 SQVTM, CDR2 ANQGSEA. The V end lost 7 bases, the J end lost 4 bases, and 10 bases lay between the germline ends. This CDR3 region has 12 residues. The CDR3 nucleotides read TGCAGCGCTGGCAGGCTCACCGGGGAGCTGTTTTTT. Translation: CSAGRLTGELFF.

This clone was seen only a few times. V is TRBV9 and J is TRBJ2-1; TRBD1 matches at 10 bases. V gave up 0 bases and J gave up 9 bases; unmatched junction bases: 6. The germline gives CDR1 SGDLS, CDR2 YYNGEE. This CDR3 has 15 amino acids. The CDR3 here is CASSVVGTGDSEQFF. In DNA, the CDR3 is TGTGCCAGCAGCGTAGTCGGGACAGGGGACAGTGAGCAGTTCTTC.

The chain uses TRBV5-4 and TRBJ2-2; D unclear. Trimming stripped 0 bases from V and 1 base from J, with 7 bases between. This CDR3 is built from 15 residues. The germline V gene has CDR1 SGHNT and CDR2 YYREEE (reference sequence). The DNA for the CDR3 is TGTGCCAGCAGCTTGGGCCTAGTGAACACCGGGGAGCTGTTTTTT. It codes for CASSLGLVNTGELFF.

This clone was counted between two and nine times. This sequence joins TRBV18 and TRBJ2-1; the D gene is possibly TRBD1 (6 bases). The CDR3 totals 13 residues. Germline V gives CDR1 KGHSH, CDR2 LQKENI. V lost 4 bases and J lost 9, with 13 bases in between. CDR3 amino acids: CASSRLQGLEQFF. The CDR3 nucleotides are TGTGCCAGCTCACGATTACAGGGTCTTGAGCAGTTCTTC. Complete variable domain (other parts from reference TRBV18 and TRBJ2-1): NAGVMQNPRHLVRRRGQEARLRCSPMKGHSHVYWYRQLPEEGLKFMVYLQKENIIDESGMPKERFSAEFPKEGPSILRIQQVVRGDSAAYFCASSRLQGLEQFFGPGTRLTVL.

The chain carries TRBV19 and TRBJ2-1; D uncertain. The CDR3 has 11 residues. Germline V CDR1 and CDR2: LNHDA, SQIVND (reference sequence). Deletions cut 2 bases from V and 8 bases from J, with 4 bases between. This chain's CDR3 is CASSIQDEQFF. CDR3 sequence (DNA): TGTGCCAGTAGTATACAGGATGAGCAGTTCTTC.

The V gene is TRBV6-1, the J gene TRBJ2-4; a possible D gene is TRBD2 (5 bases). The CDR3 runs to 13 residues. V was shortened by 5 bases and J by 5 bases, with 10 bases between the two germline ends. Germline V gene sequence: CDR1 MNHNS, CDR2 SASEGT. The CDR3 reads CASSPGRENIQYF. CDR3 coding DNA: TGTGCCAGCAGTCCGGGAAGGGAAAACATTCAGTACTTC.

To note about this clone: The sample has other DNA sequences that encode this CDR3 too. V gene TRBV7-2 combines with J gene TRBJ2-5, with D perhaps TRBD1 (6 bases). Germline V gene sequence: CDR1 SGHTA, CDR2 FQGNSA. The length of the CDR3 is 14 residues. The V and J ends lost 5 bases and 1 base respectively, with 11 bases between them. Written as DNA, the CDR3 is TGTGCCAGCAGCCCCCGACAGGCCCAAGAGACCCAGTACTTC. It yields the protein CASSPRQAQETQYF.

This clone was seen a few times. The V gene is TRBV5-6, the J gene TRBJ1-4; 8 bases are shared with TRBD1. There are 16 residues in the CDR3. The trim removed 0 bases at V and 8 bases at J, leaving 9 bases unmatched. CDR1 SGHDT and CDR2 YYEEEE come from the germline V gene. The DNA for the CDR3 is TGTGCCAGCAGCTTGGCCCACAGGGGGACGGGAGAAAAACTGTTTTTT. Its protein is CASSLAHRGTGEKLFF.

This clone came up once. J is TRBJ2-5 and V is TRBV11-3, with D perhaps TRBD2 (7 bases). V shed 5 bases and J shed 5 bases, with 18 bases lying between them. CDR3 length: 15 residues. Germline CDR1 and CDR2: SGHNT and YENEEA. CDR3 sequence (DNA): TGTGCCAGCAGCCAGTCTGGCGGGGGCAGGGAGACCCAGTACTTC. It specifies CASSQSGGGRETQYF. The entire variable domain, with the rest obtained from reference TRBV11-3 and TRBJ2-5, is as follows: EAGVVQSPRYKIIEKKQPVAFWCNPISGHNTLYWYLQNLGQGPELLIRYENEEAVDDSQLPKDRFSAERLKGVDSTLKIQPAELGDSAVYLCASSQSGGGRETQYFGPGTRLLVL.

This clone was found a few times. The CDR3 sequence is CASTTGQGDTEAFF. CDR3 DNA sequence: TGTGCCAGCACCACGGGACAGGGGGACACTGAAGCTTTCTTT. The chain joins TRBV5-4 to TRBJ1-1; TRBD1 agrees at 11 bases. The CDR3 runs to 14 residues. Germline CDR1 is SGHNT and CDR2 is YYREEE (reference sequence). The junction had 4 bases not matched to a gene; V was cut back by 6 bases and J by 3 bases.

V usage is TRBV7-2 and J usage is TRBJ1-2; tentatively, D is TRBD1 (5 bases). The CDR3 covers 14 residues. V was shortened by 5 bases and J by 0 bases, with 10 bases between the two germline ends. The germline V gene encodes CDR1 SGHTA and CDR2 FQGNSA. The CDR3 here is CASSPGGANYGYTF. For the CDR3, the DNA is TGTGCCAGCAGCCCGGGAGGGGCTAACTATGGCTACACCTTC.

CDR3 bases: TGCGCCAGCAGCCATTCGCCGGGACAGGGAGGAAACGAGCAGTACTTC. This translates into CASSHSPGQGGNEQYF. This chain uses TRBV4-3 with TRBJ2-7; TRBD1 matches 9 bases. J gave up 5 bases and V 3 bases, and 11 bases lay outside the gene matches. CDR3 length equals 16 residues. Germline loops: CDR1 LGHNA, CDR2 YSLEER.

This clone has more than one count but fewer than ten. The V and J genes are TRBV5-4 and TRBJ2-3, with 8 bases lining up with TRBD2. CDR1 is SGHNT and CDR2 is YYREEE in the germline V gene (reference sequence). CDR3 length: 15 residues. V shed 5 bases and J 6 bases; nucleotides not matched to a gene: 11. CDR3 residues: CASRGAGGARDTQYF. The DNA of the CDR3 is TGTGCCAGCAGGGGGGCGGGAGGAGCGAGGGATACGCAGTATTTT.